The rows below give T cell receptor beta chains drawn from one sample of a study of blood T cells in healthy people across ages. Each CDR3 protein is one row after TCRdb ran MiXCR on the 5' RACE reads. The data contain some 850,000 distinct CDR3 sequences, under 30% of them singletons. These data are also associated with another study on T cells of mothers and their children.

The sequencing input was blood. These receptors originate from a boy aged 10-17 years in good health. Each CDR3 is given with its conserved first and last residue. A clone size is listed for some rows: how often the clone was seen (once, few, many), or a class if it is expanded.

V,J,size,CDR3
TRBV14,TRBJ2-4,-,CASSQWTSGLKNIQYF
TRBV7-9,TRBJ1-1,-,CASSLAFNRGVKSRAEAFF
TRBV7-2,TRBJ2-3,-,CASSLRRRDTQYF
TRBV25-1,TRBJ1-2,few,CASSPPDRYGYTF
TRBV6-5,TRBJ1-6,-,CASSLPQGHSPLHF
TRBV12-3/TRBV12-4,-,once,CASRSSGGTYNEQFF
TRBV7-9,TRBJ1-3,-,CASSLAGTGGNTIYF
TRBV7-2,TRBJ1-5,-,CASSLRGGGNQPQHF
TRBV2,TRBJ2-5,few,CASSDWDSREETQYF
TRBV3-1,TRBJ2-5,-,CASSQGRRGADETQYF
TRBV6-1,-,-,CASSRTSTNEQFF
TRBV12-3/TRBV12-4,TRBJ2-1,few,CASTQTSVVVGNEQFF
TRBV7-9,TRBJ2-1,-,CASSALAGRNINEQFF
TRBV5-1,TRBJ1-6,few,CASSSDRFSAPLHF
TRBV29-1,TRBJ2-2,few,CSVVRDPNTGELFF